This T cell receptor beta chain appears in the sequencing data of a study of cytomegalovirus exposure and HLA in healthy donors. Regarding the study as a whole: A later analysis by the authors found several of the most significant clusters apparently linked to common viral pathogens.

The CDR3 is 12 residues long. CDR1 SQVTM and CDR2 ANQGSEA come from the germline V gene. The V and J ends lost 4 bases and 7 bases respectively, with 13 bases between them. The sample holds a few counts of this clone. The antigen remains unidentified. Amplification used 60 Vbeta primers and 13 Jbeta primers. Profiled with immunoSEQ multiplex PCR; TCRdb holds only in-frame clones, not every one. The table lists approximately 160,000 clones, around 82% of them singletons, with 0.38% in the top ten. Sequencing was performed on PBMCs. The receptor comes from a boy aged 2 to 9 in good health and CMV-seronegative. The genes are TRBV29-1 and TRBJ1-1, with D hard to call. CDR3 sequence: CSVVTALLEAFF. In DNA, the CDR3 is TGCAGCGTTGTAACAGCCCTCCTTGAAGCTTTCTTT. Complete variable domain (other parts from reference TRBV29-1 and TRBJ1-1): SAVISQKPSRDICQRGTSLTIQCQVDSQVTMMFWYRQQPGQSLTLIATANQGSEATYESGFVIDKFPISRPNLTFSTLTVSNMSPEDSSIYLCSVVTALLEAFFGQGTRLTVV.